The 6 T cell receptor beta chains below all came from one sample that was sequenced in a study of cytomegalovirus exposure and HLA in healthy donors. A multiplex PCR was run with 60 Vbeta primers and 13 Jbeta primers. Here immunoSEQ multiplex PCR was the method, and the copy in TCRdb shows in-frame clones only, minus some. Of about 130,000 clones in the sample, around 78% were seen once. Sequenced: PBMCs. The receptor source for this set is a woman between 50 and 59 years old in good health and CMV-seronegative.

This clone turned up a few times. The rearrangement uses TRBV11-3 and TRBJ2-1; 8 nucleotides line up with TRBD2. The CDR3 loop spans 16 amino acids. CDR1 is SGHNT and CDR2 is YENEEA in the germline V gene. The ends lost 5 bases at V and 6 bases at J; junction bases unmatched: 12. This chain's CDR3 is CASSHPSGRTGNEQFF. CDR3 nucleotide sequence: TGTGCCAGCAGCCACCCAAGCGGGAGAACGGGCAATGAGCAGTTCTTC.

Here the CDR3 DNA reads TGTGCCAGCCTCCGTAGACTAGAGGACACCGGGGAGCTGTTTTTT. Translation gives CASLRRLEDTGELFF. The chain is built from TRBV27 and TRBJ2-2, with TRBD2 as a possible D gene (6 bases). The CDR3 spans 15 residues. Trimming pared 8 bases from V and 3 bases from J, leaving 16 bases between. The germline gives CDR1 MNHEY, CDR2 SMNVEV (reference sequence).

The sample holds one count of this clone. The chain couples TRBV6-5 to TRBJ1-2, with D hard to call. The CDR3 length is 12 residues. V was trimmed by 10 bases and J by 3 bases, leaving 12 bases between them. In germline, CDR1 is MNHEY, CDR2 SVGAGI. CDR3 sequence (DNA): TGTGCCACCCGGGGATCCGACTATGGCTACACCTTC. Translating it yields CATRGSDYGYTF.

The chain has TRBV2 and TRBJ2-1; 8 bases align to TRBD2. The length of the CDR3 is 14 residues. Per the germline V gene, CDR1 is SNHLY and CDR2 is FYNNEI. Unmatched junction bases numbered 7, after V lost 7 bases and J lost 5 bases. CDR3 DNA: TGTGCCAGCAAGTCTAGCGGGCAGAACAATGAGCAGTTCTTC. It specifies CASKSSGQNNEQFF. The full variable domain, its missing parts supplied by reference TRBV2 and TRBJ2-1, is EPEVTQTPSHQVTQMGQEVILRCVPISNHLYFYWYRQILGQKVEFLVSFYNNEISEKSEIFDDQFSVERPDGSNFTLKIRSTKLEDSAMYFCASKSSGQNNEQFFGPGTRLTVL.

This clone was observed a few times. V is TRBV5-4 and J is TRBJ1-2, with D uncertain. The germline gives CDR1 SGHNT, CDR2 YYREEE (reference sequence). The length of the CDR3 is 14 residues. V was shortened by 7 bases and J by 5 bases, with 18 bases between the two germline ends. CDR3 protein: CASLPTGLNYGYTF. The CDR3 DNA is TGTGCCAGCCTTCCTACTGGACTGAATTATGGCTACACCTTC.

The chain recombines TRBV18 with TRBJ2-7; 10 bases fit TRBD2. Trimming at V came to 1 base and at J to 6 bases, leaving 18 bases not matched to a gene. CDR3 length: 19 residues. Per germline, CDR1 KGHSH and CDR2 LQKENI. In DNA, the CDR3 is TGTGCCAGCTCACCACGCGGGGGATCTAGCGGGAGAAACCCCTTCGAGCAGTACGTC. Its translation is CASSPRGGSSGRNPFEQYV.